Each of the 23 T cell receptor beta chains below was sequenced from the same sample in a study of CD8+CD57+ T cells in acquired aplastic anemia. The template for TCR beta VDJ and CDR3 sequence profiling was genomic DNA. TCRdb fed the reads into MiXCR, producing one record per CDR3 protein. The sample has approximately 160,000 distinct CDR3 sequences; around 45% are singletons. Sample: sorted CD4+, CD8+, or CD8+CD57+ T cells (not recorded which) from PBMCs. The receptors come from a human donor in good health.

This clonotype was seen a few times. The genes are TRBV11-2 and TRBJ2-2; perhaps TRBD1 as D (5 bases). The CDR3 sequence is 17 residues long. The germline V gene encodes CDR1 SGHAT and CDR2 FQNNGV. V shed 5 bases and J shed 4 bases, with 20 bases lying between them. The CDR3 coding sequence is TGTGCCAGCAGCATACATCTACAGGTGATCTCCACCGGGGAGCTGTTTTTT. The encoded protein is CASSIHLQVISTGELFF.

This clonotype was observed at least ten times. The chain combines TRBV5-4 with TRBJ1-6, with D unclear. The germline V gene encodes CDR1 SGHNT and CDR2 YYREEE (reference sequence). The CDR3 loop spans 12 amino acids. V gave up 0 bases and J gave up 5 bases, with 0 bases separating them. CDR3 region: CASSLDNSPLHF. CDR3 DNA: TGTGCCAGCAGCTTGGATAATTCACCCCTCCACTTT.

The rearrangement links TRBV7-6 to TRBJ2-7; 15 positions match TRBD2. Looked up from germline, CDR1 is SGHVS and CDR2 is FNYEAQ. The CDR3 is 15 amino acids. V lost 5 bases, J lost 6 bases, and 5 bases stayed unmatched. As DNA, the CDR3 is TGTGCCAGCAGCCTGGGACTAGCGGGAGGCGGCGAGCAGTACTTC. It is translated as CASSLGLAGGGEQYF.

Notes on this clonotype: This may stem from a read error, because a much larger clone lies one nucleotide away. The genes are TRBV6-2 or TRBV6-3 and TRBJ2-5; TRBD2 might be the D (7 bases). The CDR3 is made up of 14 amino acids. Trimming shortened V by 6 bases and J by 6 bases, and 17 bases separated the two germline ends. The germline V gene encodes CDR1 MNHEY and CDR2 SVGEGT. The CDR3 loop is CASRRPRGAQTQYF. The CDR3 DNA is TGTGCCAGCAGACGGCCCCGGGGGGCTCAGACCCAGTACTTC.

V is TRBV10-2 and J is TRBJ2-1, with 10 nucleotides matching TRBD1. The germline CDR1 and CDR2 sequences are WSHSY and SAAADI. The CDR3 has 17 amino acids. The V gene end was trimmed by 0 bases and the J gene end by 8 bases; junction bases not matched to a gene: 10. The CDR3 spells CASSESSGTGVWDEQFF. CDR3 nucleotide sequence: TGCGCCAGCAGTGAGTCTTCTGGGACAGGGGTCTGGGATGAGCAGTTCTTC.

This clonotype was seen many times. The V call is TRBV2, the J call TRBJ2-1; D is perhaps TRBD2 (5 bases). CDR3 length: 12 amino acids. The V gene lost 4 bases and the J gene lost 8 bases, with 9 bases spanning the gap. From germline, CDR1 is SNHLY and CDR2 FYNNEI. Here the CDR3 DNA reads TGTGCCAGCAGTGCGGCGGGCTATGAGCAGTTCTTC. Encoded protein: CASSAAGYEQFF.

Ten or more counts support this clonotype. V usage is TRBV20-1 and J usage is TRBJ2-5; 7 bases are shared with TRBD1. The CDR3 totals 13 residues. The J segment lost 5 bases and the V segment lost 1 base, leaving 4 bases of the junction unmatched. The germline gives CDR1 DFQATT, CDR2 SNEGSKA (reference sequence). CDR3 sequence: CSARVTGEETQYF. DNA of the CDR3: TGCAGTGCTAGAGTAACAGGGGAGGAGACCCAGTACTTC.

This clonotype has ten or more counts. The V gene is TRBV20-1, the J gene TRBJ2-2; D is uncertain. V lost 5 bases to trimming and J lost 6 bases, with 16 bases between them. Germline CDR1 DFQATT, CDR2 SNEGSKA (reference sequence). The CDR3 contains 14 residues. The chain's CDR3 is CSAQPGPWAGELFF. DNA of the CDR3: TGCAGTGCTCAACCGGGCCCGTGGGCCGGGGAGCTGTTTTTT.

V is TRBV10-2 and J is TRBJ2-7, with a weak D call TRBD1 (5 bases). The CDR3 runs to 13 residues. Germline loops: CDR1 WSHSY, CDR2 SAAADI. The ends were cut back, 3 bases at V and 6 bases at J, with 12 bases in the middle. CDR3 bases: TGCGCCAGCAGTGAAGGCAGGGTAAGCGAGCAGTACTTC. It codes for CASSEGRVSEQYF.

The rearrangement links TRBV15 to TRBJ2-7; a weak D match, TRBD2 (5 bases). Deletions cut 6 bases from V and 0 bases from J, with 12 bases between. This CDR3 spans 14 amino acids. Germline-derived CDR1 and CDR2 are LNHNV and YYDKDF (reference sequence). The CDR3 spells CATRRTGSSYEQYF. CDR3 nucleotide sequence: TGTGCCACCAGACGGACTGGGAGCTCCTACGAGCAGTACTTC.

This clonotype was counted ten times or more. The rearrangement links TRBV25-1 to TRBJ2-6, with D unclear. Germline CDR1 is MGHDK and CDR2 is SYGVNS. The CDR3 is 13 residues long. The V gene lost 8 bases and the J gene lost 4 bases, with 9 bases spanning the gap. CDR3 amino acids: CASGVPGANVLTF. CDR3 bases: TGTGCCAGCGGGGTACCGGGGGCCAACGTCCTGACTTTC.

This clonotype has only a few counts. J is TRBJ1-1 and V is TRBV5-1; D may be TRBD1 (5 bases). The germline CDR1 and CDR2 sequences are SGHRS and YFSETQ. Between the trimmed V and J ends, which lost 0 bases and 5 bases, there was a span of 11 bases. This CDR3 contains 14 residues. The CDR3 bases are TGCGCCAGCAGCTTGGGCAGGGAGACTACTGAAGCTTTCTTT. It is translated as CASSLGRETTEAFF.

The chain is built from TRBV5-6 and TRBJ1-4; weak D call: TRBD1 (6 bases). The germline CDR1 and CDR2 sequences are SGHDT and YYEEEE. The CDR3 is 15 residues long. V was clipped by 4 bases and J by 5 bases, with 15 bases between them. CDR3 loop: CASSGFGQRNEKLFF. The CDR3 DNA follows: TGTGCCAGCAGCGGGTTTGGACAGAGAAATGAAAAACTGTTTTTT.

This clonotype was recorded many times. The chain combines TRBV6-1 with TRBJ2-3; D may be TRBD2 (6 bases). The CDR3 totals 17 residues. Germline V gene sequence: CDR1 MNHNS, CDR2 SASEGT. V was trimmed by 2 bases and J by 0 bases, leaving 15 bases between them. The CDR3 loop reads CASSEFWRDPSTDTQYF. CDR3 bases: TGTGCCAGCAGTGAATTCTGGAGGGACCCTAGCACAGATACGCAGTATTTT.

The table lists this clonotype with many counts. The chain is built from TRBV7-7 and TRBJ2-5, with D possibly matching TRBD1 (5 bases). Trimming pared 3 bases from V and 5 bases from J, leaving 22 bases between. CDR3 length equals 17 residues. CDR1 is SSHAT, CDR2 FNYEAQ, per germline (reference sequence). CDR3 protein: CASSFGLNTGKGETQYF. CDR3 DNA sequence: TGTGCCAGCAGCTTCGGGTTGAACACCGGCAAGGGGGAGACCCAGTACTTC.

J is TRBJ2-7 and V is TRBV29-1; perhaps TRBD1 as D (6 bases). Trimming stripped 8 bases from V and 1 base from J, with 15 bases between. The CDR3 sequence is 13 residues long. The V gene's germline CDR1 is SQVTM and CDR2 ANQGSEA. The CDR3 DNA follows: TGCAGCAGAGAAGCCACAGGGTCCTACGAGCAGTACTTC. It codes for CSREATGSYEQYF.

This clonotype has at least ten counts. The chain joins TRBV20-1 to TRBJ2-1, with a weak D call TRBD2 (5 bases). Trimming took 6 bases from V and 4 from J, leaving 22 bases between them. The CDR3 contains 16 residues. The germline gives CDR1 DFQATT, CDR2 SNEGSKA (reference sequence). The CDR3 spells CSARLVAGVPYNEQFF. DNA for the CDR3: TGCAGTGCGCGCCTTGTCGCGGGCGTACCATACAATGAGCAGTTCTTC.

This clonotype was recorded many times. The chain combines TRBV12-3 or TRBV12-4 with TRBJ1-5, with D unresolved. The CDR3 runs 17 residues. Trimming removed 3 bases from V and 9 bases from J, with 24 bases in between. CDR3 loop: CASSLASLQRSPSPQHF. The CDR3 DNA sequence: TGTGCCAGCAGTTTGGCCTCTTTACAACGGTCCCCGTCGCCCCAGCATTTT.

The chain joins TRBV20-1 to TRBJ2-7, with 7 nucleotides matching TRBD1. Germline V CDR1 and CDR2: DFQATT, SNEGSKA (reference sequence). The length of the CDR3 is 11 residues. J lost 2 bases, V lost 6 bases, and 1 base had no gene match. The CDR3 loop reads CSAGTAYEQYF. The CDR3 DNA reads as TGCAGTGCCGGGACAGCCTACGAGCAGTACTTC.

This clonotype was observed a handful of times. V is TRBV24-1 and J is TRBJ1-1; D is unresolved. Trimming stripped 7 bases from V and 1 base from J, with 12 bases between. CDR1 and CDR2 (germline): KGHDR, SFDVKD. This CDR3 has 14 residues. The CDR3 sequence is CATRSSLGNTEAFF. In DNA, the CDR3 is TGTGCCACCAGATCCTCTCTGGGGAACACTGAAGCTTTCTTT.

This chain uses TRBV19 with TRBJ1-2, with 10 bases aligning to TRBD1. The CDR3 consists of 13 residues. The V segment lost 10 bases and the J segment 6 bases; nucleotides outside the gene matches: 8. Germline assignment: CDR1 LNHDA and CDR2 SQIVND (reference sequence). This chain's CDR3 is CATRTGGRDGYTF. The CDR3 nucleotides read TGTGCCACCAGGACAGGGGGGAGGGATGGCTACACCTTC. Full variable domain (missing parts from reference TRBV19 and TRBJ1-2): DGGITQSPKYLFRKEGQNVTLSCEQNLNHDAMYWYRQDPGQGLRLIYYSQIVNDFQKGDIAEGYSVSREKKESFPLTVTSAQKNPTAFYLCATRTGGRDGYTFGSGTRLTVV.

This clonotype was picked up a small number of times. The chain uses TRBV28 and TRBJ2-7, with D possibly called TRBD1 or TRBD2 (5 bases each). Trimming removed 2 bases at V and 2 bases at J, with 13 bases between. The germline V gene encodes CDR1 MDHEN and CDR2 SYDVKM. The CDR3 loop spans 15 amino acids. The CDR3 DNA reads TGTGCCAGCAGTTTAAGCAGGGAGCCCCCCTACGAGCAGTACTTC. Translation: CASSLSREPPYEQYF.

This sequence joins TRBV20-1 and TRBJ2-5; perhaps TRBD1 as D (6 bases). The CDR3 is 13 amino acids. Germline values: CDR1 DFQATT, CDR2 SNEGSKA (reference sequence). Trimming removed 6 bases from V and 4 bases from J, with 15 bases in between. CDR3 loop: CSARVGAAETQYF. CDR3 coding DNA: TGCAGTGCCCGGGTGGGGGCGGCAGAGACCCAGTACTTC.